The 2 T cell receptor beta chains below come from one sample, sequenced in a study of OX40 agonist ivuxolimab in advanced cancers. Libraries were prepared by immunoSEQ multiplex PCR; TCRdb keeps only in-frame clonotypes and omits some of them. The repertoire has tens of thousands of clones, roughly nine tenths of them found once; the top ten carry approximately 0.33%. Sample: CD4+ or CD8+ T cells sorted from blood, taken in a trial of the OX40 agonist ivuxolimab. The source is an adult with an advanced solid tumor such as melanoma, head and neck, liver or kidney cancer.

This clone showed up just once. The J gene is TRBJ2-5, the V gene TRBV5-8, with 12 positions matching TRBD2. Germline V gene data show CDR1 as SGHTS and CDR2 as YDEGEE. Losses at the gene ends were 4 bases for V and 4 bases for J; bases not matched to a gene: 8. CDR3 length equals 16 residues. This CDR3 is CASSIGLAGIGETQYF. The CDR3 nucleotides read TGTGCCAGCAGCATCGGACTAGCGGGGATTGGAGAGACCCAGTACTTC.

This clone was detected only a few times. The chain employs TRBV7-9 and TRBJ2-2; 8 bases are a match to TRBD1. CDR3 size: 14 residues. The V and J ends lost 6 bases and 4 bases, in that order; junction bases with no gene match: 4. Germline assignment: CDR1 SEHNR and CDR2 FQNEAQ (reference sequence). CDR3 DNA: TGTGCCAGCAGGGGGACAGGCCCCACCGGGGAGCTGTTTTTT. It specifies CASRGTGPTGELFF.